The 17 T cell receptor beta chains below were found in one sample sequenced in a study of PD-1 blockade in classical Hodgkin lymphoma. Sequencing was performed with immunoSEQ multiplex PCR; in TCRdb, only in-frame clones are kept and a portion is missing. The sample lists some 30,000 clones; around 81% were seen once. Sample time point: cycle 4 day 1 (C4D1), after 6 weeks of nivolumab. No patient escaped relapse after autologous stem cell transplantation, and brentuximab vedotin exposure varied. The source was peripheral blood mononuclear cells (PBMCs), collected before the fourth cycle of nivolumab. All receptors derive from a human donor with classical Hodgkin lymphoma.

There are a few counts of this clone. CDR3 loop: CASSLDSLFLTGELFF. CDR3 bases: TGTGCCAGCAGCCTGGACAGCTTATTTCTCACCGGGGAGCTGTTTTTT. The chain employs TRBV7-9 and TRBJ2-2, with a possible D match to TRBD1 (6 bases). This CDR3 comprises 16 residues. The V and J ends lost 5 bases and 4 bases respectively, with 17 bases between them. Per germline, CDR1 SEHNR and CDR2 FQNEAQ (reference sequence).

CDR3 amino acids: CATSLHIGAEAFF. As DNA, the CDR3 is TGTGCCACCAGCCTACATATCGGGGCTGAAGCTTTCTTT. V usage is TRBV15 and J usage is TRBJ1-1, with unresolved D. Trimming cost V 5 bases and J 6 bases, with 13 bases left between them. The germline gives CDR1 LNHNV, CDR2 YYDKDF (reference sequence). The CDR3 contains 13 residues.

The chain joins TRBV7-9 to TRBJ2-3; the D gene is possibly TRBD1 (6 bases). V lost 1 base and J lost 6, with 14 bases in between. This CDR3 spans 15 amino acids. CDR1 is SEHNR, CDR2 FQNEAQ, per germline (reference sequence). In nucleotides, the CDR3 is TGTGCCAGCAGCTTAGATACAGGGTGGCTTGATACGCAGTATTTT. Protein product: CASSLDTGWLDTQYF.

The table lists this clone with a count of one. This chain connects TRBV9 to TRBJ1-6; D gene uncertain. The CDR3 length is 12 residues. CDR1 SGDLS and CDR2 YYNGEE come from the germline V gene. Trimming took 4 bases from V and 2 from J, leaving 1 base between them. The CDR3 sequence: CASSPYNSPLHF. CDR3 sequence (DNA): TGTGCCAGCAGCCCCTATAATTCACCCCTCCACTTT.

The V call is TRBV4-1, the J call TRBJ1-6; perhaps TRBD1 as D (5 bases). The V gene lost 3 bases and the J gene lost 14 bases, with 17 bases spanning the gap. This CDR3 region has 14 residues. The germline CDR1 and CDR2 sequences are MGHRA and YSYEKL. The CDR3 here is CASSHRGGSMALHF. The CDR3, as DNA: TGCGCCAGCAGCCACCGGGGGGGGTCGATGGCCCTCCACTTT.

The genes are TRBV19 and TRBJ1-4; perhaps TRBD1 as D (5 bases). Trimming pared 6 bases from V and 8 bases from J, leaving 16 bases between. The CDR3 is 14 residues long. Germline V CDR1 and CDR2: LNHDA, SQIVND (reference sequence). CDR3 region: CASRRAGRGEKLFF. The CDR3 nucleotides are TGTGCCAGTAGACGAGCAGGGAGAGGGGAAAAACTGTTTTTT.

The CDR3 DNA reads as TGTGCCAGCAGCCGGCGGACTAGCGGGGGACATACGCAGTATTTT. Its protein product is CASSRRTSGGHTQYF. This chain joins TRBV13 and TRBJ2-3; 13 bases map to TRBD2. Germline loops: CDR1 PRHDT, CDR2 FYEKMQ (reference sequence). The V and J ends lost 5 bases and 7 bases, in that order; junction bases with no gene match: 6. This CDR3 has 15 amino acids.

The J gene is TRBJ1-4, the V gene TRBV6-1; D gene ambiguous. With 5 bases removed from V and 4 bases from J, the gap between germline ends came to 14 bases. Germline V gives CDR1 MNHNS, CDR2 SASEGT. CDR3 size: 15 residues. CDR3 DNA: TGTGCCAGCAGTAAGTCCGAAAGTCTTAATGAAAAACTGTTTTTT. Translating gives CASSKSESLNEKLFF.

The chain combines TRBV28 with TRBJ2-7; D uncertain. The CDR3 covers 14 residues. Trimming took off 5 bases at V and 0 bases at J, with 11 bases between the two ends. The germline gives CDR1 MDHEN, CDR2 SYDVKM. The CDR3 DNA reads TGTGCCAGCAGTCTGAGGACGGTCTCCTACGAGCAGTACTTC. Encoded protein: CASSLRTVSYEQYF.

V usage is TRBV5-1 and J usage is TRBJ2-1, with D possibly matching TRBD2 (6 bases). The V end was cut by 0 bases, the J end by 4 bases, with 11 bases between. This CDR3 is 15 amino acids long. Germline CDR1 and CDR2: SGHRS and YFSETQ. The CDR3 sequence is CASSLVEEGYNEQFF. The CDR3 region has the DNA TGCGCCAGCAGCTTGGTGGAGGAGGGTTACAATGAGCAGTTCTTC.

This clone appeared a single time. This chain links TRBV6-1 with TRBJ2-7; a possible D gene is TRBD1 (6 bases). V gave up 10 bases and J gave up 0 bases, with 13 bases separating them. The CDR3 is 13 residues long. Germline assignment: CDR1 MNHNS and CDR2 SASEGT. In DNA, the CDR3 is TGTGCCACTCCGGGACATTACTCCTACGAGCAGTACTTC. Translation: CATPGHYSYEQYF.

The chain combines TRBV4-1 with TRBJ2-7; 8 nucleotides match TRBD1. This CDR3 contains 16 residues. V dropped 1 base and J dropped 2; count of bases not matched to a gene: 7. In germline, CDR1 is MGHRA, CDR2 YSYEKL. The CDR3 spells CASSQGPGGSTYEQYF. CDR3 nucleotides: TGCGCCAGCAGCCAAGGCCCAGGGGGCAGTACCTACGAGCAGTACTTC.

The chain links TRBV5-1 to TRBJ1-1; D is uncertain. The CDR3 runs 13 residues. Germline assignment: CDR1 SGHRS and CDR2 YFSETQ. Trimming pared 4 bases from V and 10 bases from J, leaving 17 bases between. As DNA, the CDR3 is TGCGCCAGCAGCCCCACCGATACGACATCAGCTTTCTTT. It encodes CASSPTDTTSAFF.

This rearrangement joins TRBV2 to TRBJ2-1, with D possibly being TRBD2 (6 bases). Germline CDR1 is SNHLY and CDR2 is FYNNEI. Trimming cost V 1 base and J 1 base, with 14 bases left between them. The CDR3 covers 17 residues. The CDR3 coding sequence is TGTGCCAGCAGTGAAGGTCTTACTAGCAGTTCCTACAATGAGCAGTTCTTC. It is translated as CASSEGLTSSSYNEQFF.

This chain joins TRBV4-2 and TRBJ2-6; possibly TRBD2 for D (6 bases). Deletions cut 0 bases from V and 0 bases from J, with 12 bases between. Germline CDR1 LGHNA, CDR2 YNFKEQ. The CDR3 covers 18 residues. The CDR3 sequence: CASSQEPGATSGANVLTF. The CDR3 DNA sequence: TGTGCCAGCAGCCAAGAACCGGGAGCGACCTCTGGGGCCAACGTCCTGACTTTC.

The V and J genes are TRBV5-1 and TRBJ2-2; D unclear. Germline-derived CDR1 and CDR2 are SGHRS and YFSETQ. Trimming pared 3 bases from V and 0 bases from J, leaving 9 bases between. The CDR3 runs to 15 residues. The DNA of the CDR3 is TGCGCCAGCAGCTCCGATGTCGCGAACACCGGGGAGCTGTTTTTT. It is translated as CASSSDVANTGELFF.

This chain links TRBV29-1 with TRBJ1-3; D is ambiguous. Germline loops: CDR1 SQVTM, CDR2 ANQGSEA. Trimming took off 7 bases at V and 2 bases at J, with 15 bases between the two ends. The CDR3 is 14 amino acids. The CDR3 DNA sequence: TGCAGCGCCGTAAGTCCTCTGACTGGAAACACCATATATTTT. Encoded protein: CSAVSPLTGNTIYF.